Included here is one TCR beta chain sequence, with context. V was shortened by 3 bases and J by 14 bases, with 21 bases between the two germline ends. The CDR3 consists of 14 residues. CDR1 is MNHEY, CDR2 SMNVEV, per germline (reference sequence). The record originates from a study of control samples from healthy donors and cancer patients. Clones were read by immunoSEQ multiplex PCR, and TCRdb kept only the in-frame ones, dropping some. The sample yields about 180,000 clones, 85% to 90% seen once. This clonotype was obtained from a woman between 45 and 65 years old in good health. The chain combines TRBV27 with TRBJ2-3; D possibly matches TRBD1 or TRBD2 (5 bases each). Sequencing was performed on blood. CDR3 nucleotides: TGTGCCAGCAGTTTGGGACCCCCGAGGTGGCGTGCGTATTTT. This codes for CASSLGPPRWRAYF.